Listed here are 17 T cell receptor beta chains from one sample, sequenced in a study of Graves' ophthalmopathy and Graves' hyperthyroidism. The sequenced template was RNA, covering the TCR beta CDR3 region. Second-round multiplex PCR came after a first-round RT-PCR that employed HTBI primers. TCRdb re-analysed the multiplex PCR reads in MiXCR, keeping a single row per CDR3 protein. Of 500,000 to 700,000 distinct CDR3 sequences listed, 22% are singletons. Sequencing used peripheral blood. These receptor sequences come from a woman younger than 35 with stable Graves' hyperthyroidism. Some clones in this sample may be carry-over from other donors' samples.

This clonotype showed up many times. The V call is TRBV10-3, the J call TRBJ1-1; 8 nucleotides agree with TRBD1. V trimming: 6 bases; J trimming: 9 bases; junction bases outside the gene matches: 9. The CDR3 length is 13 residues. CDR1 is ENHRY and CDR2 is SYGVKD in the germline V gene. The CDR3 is CAIRGTGGGKAFF. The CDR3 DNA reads TGTGCCATCAGAGGGACAGGAGGCGGTAAAGCTTTCTTT.

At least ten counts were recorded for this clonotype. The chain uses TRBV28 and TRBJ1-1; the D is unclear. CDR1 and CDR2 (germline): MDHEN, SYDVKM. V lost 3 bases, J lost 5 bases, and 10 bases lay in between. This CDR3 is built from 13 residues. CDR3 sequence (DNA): TGTGCCAGCAGTTTGATCCTTAAGACTGAAGCTTTCTTT. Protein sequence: CASSLILKTEAFF.

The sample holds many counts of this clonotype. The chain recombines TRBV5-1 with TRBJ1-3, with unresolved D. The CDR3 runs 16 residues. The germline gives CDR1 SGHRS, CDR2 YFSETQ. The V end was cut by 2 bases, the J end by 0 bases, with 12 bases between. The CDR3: CASSFVEVSSGNTIYF. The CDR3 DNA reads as TGCGCCAGCAGCTTTGTAGAAGTAAGCTCTGGAAACACCATATATTTT.

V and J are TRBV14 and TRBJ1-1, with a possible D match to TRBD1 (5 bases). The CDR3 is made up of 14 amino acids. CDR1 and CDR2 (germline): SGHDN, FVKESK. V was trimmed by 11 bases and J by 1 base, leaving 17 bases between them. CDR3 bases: TGTGCCCCGCCCGCGAGGGGCGGGAACACTGAAGCTTTCTTT. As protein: CAPPARGGNTEAFF.

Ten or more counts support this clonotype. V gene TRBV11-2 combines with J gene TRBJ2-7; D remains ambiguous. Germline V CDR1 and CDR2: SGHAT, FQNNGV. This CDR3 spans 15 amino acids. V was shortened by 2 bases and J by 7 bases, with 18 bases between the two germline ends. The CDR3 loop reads CASSLTNDGLGEQYF. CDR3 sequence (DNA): TGTGCCAGCAGCTTAACTAACGACGGATTGGGGGAGCAGTACTTC.

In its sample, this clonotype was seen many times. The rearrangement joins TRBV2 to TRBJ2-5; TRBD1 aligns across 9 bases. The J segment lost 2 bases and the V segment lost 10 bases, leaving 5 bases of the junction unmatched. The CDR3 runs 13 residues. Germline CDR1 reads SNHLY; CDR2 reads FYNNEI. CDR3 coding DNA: TGTGCCACCCTGACAGGGGGACAAGAGACCCAGTACTTC. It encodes CATLTGGQETQYF.

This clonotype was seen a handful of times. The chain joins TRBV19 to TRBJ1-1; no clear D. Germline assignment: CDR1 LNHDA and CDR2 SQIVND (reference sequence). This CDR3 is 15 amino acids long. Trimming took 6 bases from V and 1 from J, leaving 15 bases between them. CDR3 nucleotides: TGTGCCAGTAGAAAAACCAGAGCCGAGAACACTGAAGCTTTCTTT. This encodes CASRKTRAENTEAFF.

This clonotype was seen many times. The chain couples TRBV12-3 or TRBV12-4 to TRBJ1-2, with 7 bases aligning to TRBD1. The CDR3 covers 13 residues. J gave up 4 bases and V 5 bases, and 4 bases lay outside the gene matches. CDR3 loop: CASSRQGLYGYTF. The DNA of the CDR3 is TGTGCCAGCAGTCGACAGGGCCTCTATGGCTACACCTTC.

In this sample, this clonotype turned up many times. CDR3 region: CAISDKRDSSEQYF. CDR3 in DNA: TGTGCCATCAGTGACAAAAGGGACAGTTCCGAGCAGTACTTC. The J gene is TRBJ2-7, the V gene TRBV10-3; 7 bases line up with TRBD1. CDR3 length equals 14 residues. Per the germline V gene, CDR1 is ENHRY and CDR2 is SYGVKD. Trimming cost V 3 bases and J 6 bases; bases outside gene matches: 8.

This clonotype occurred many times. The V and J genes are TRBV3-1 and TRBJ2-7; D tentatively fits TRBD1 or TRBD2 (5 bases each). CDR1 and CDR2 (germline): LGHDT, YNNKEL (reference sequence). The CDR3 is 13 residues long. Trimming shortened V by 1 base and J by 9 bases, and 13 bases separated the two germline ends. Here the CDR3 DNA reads TGTGCCAGCAGCCAAGGAAACCGGGGACCGCAGTACTTC. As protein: CASSQGNRGPQYF.

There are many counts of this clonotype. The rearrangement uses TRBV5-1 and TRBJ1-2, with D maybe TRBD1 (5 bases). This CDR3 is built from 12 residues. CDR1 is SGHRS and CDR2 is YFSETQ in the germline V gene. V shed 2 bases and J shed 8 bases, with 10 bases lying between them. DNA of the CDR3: TGCGCCAGCAGCTTCCAAGGGGACGGCTACACCTTC. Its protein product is CASSFQGDGYTF. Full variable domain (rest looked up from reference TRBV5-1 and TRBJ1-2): KAGVTQTPRYLIKTRGQQVTLSCSPISGHRSVSWYQQTPGQGLQFLFEYFSETQRNKGNFPGRFSGRQFSNSRSEMNVSTLELGDSALYLCASSFQGDGYTFGSGTRLTVV.

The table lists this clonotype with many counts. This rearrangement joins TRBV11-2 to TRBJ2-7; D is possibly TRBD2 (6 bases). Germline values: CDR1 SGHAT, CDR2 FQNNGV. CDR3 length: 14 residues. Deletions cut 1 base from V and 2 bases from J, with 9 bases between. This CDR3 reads CASSLGGVPYEQYF. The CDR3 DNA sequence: TGTGCCAGCAGCTTAGGGGGGGTGCCCTACGAGCAGTACTTC.

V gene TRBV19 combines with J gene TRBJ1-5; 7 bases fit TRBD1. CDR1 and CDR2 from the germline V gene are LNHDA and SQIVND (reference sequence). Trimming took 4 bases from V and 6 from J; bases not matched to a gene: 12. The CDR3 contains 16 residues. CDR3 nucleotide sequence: TGTGCCAGTAGTACCGGGACAGTCTGGGCCACTCAGCCCCAGCATTTT. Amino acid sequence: CASSTGTVWATQPQHF.

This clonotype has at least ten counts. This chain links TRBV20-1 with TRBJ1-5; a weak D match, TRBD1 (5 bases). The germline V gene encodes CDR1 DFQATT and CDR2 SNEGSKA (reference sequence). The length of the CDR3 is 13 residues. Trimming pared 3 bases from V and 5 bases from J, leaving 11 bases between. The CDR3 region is CSASRQGDQPQHF. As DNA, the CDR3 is TGCAGTGCTAGTCGGCAGGGTGATCAGCCCCAGCATTTT.

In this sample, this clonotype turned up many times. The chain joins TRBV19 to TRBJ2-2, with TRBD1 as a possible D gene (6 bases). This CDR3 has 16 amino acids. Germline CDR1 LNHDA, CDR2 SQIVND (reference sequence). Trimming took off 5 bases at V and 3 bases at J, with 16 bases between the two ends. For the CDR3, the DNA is TGTGCCAGTAGTCTCTCACAGGGATTTGACACCGGGGAGCTGTTTTTT. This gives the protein CASSLSQGFDTGELFF.

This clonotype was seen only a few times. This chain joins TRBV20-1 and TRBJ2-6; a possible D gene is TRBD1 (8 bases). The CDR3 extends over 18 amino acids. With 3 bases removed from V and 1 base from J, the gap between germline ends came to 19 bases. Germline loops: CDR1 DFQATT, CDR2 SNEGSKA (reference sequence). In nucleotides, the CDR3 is TGCAGTGCTAGTCCCGGACAGGGAGGGTTTTCTGGGGCCAACGTCCTGACTTTC. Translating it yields CSASPGQGGFSGANVLTF.

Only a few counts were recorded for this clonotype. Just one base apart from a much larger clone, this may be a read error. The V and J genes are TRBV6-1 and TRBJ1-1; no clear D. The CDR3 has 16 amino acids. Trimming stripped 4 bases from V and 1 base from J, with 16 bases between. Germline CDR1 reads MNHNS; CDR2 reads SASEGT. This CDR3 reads CASSACSSLPNTEAFF. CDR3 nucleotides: TGTGCCAGCAGTGCATGCTCTAGCCTTCCGAACACTGAAGCTTTCTTT.